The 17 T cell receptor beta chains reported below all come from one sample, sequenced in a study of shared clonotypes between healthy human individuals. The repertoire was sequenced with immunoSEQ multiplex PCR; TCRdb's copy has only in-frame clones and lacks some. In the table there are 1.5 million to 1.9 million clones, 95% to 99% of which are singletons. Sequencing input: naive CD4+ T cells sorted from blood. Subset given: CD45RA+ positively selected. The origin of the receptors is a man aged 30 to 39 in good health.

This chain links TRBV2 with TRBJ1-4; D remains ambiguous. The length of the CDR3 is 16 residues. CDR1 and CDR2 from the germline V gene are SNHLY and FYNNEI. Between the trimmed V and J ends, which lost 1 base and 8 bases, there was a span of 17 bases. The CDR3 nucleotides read TGTGCCAGCAGTGAAGGAGCGTCGGGAAGTGGCGAAAAACTGTTTTTT. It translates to CASSEGASGSGEKLFF. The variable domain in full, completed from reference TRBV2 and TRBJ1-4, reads EPEVTQTPSHQVTQMGQEVILRCVPISNHLYFYWYRQILGQKVEFLVSFYNNEISEKSEIFDDQFSVERPDGSNFTLKIRSTKLEDSAMYFCASSEGASGSGEKLFFGSGTQLSVL.

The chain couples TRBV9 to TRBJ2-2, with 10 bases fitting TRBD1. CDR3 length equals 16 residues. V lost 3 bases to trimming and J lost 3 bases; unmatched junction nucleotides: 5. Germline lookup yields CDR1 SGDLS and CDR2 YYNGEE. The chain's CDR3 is CASSASGTGDTGELFF. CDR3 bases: TGTGCCAGCAGCGCATCCGGGACAGGGGACACCGGGGAGCTGTTTTTT.

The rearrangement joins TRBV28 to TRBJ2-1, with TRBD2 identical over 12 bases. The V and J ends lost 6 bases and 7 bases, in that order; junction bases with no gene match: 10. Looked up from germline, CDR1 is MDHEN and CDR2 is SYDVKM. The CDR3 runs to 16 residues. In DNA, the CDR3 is TGTGCCAGCAGCCGACTAGCGGGAGTAATGGGGAATGAGCAGTTCTTC. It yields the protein CASSRLAGVMGNEQFF.

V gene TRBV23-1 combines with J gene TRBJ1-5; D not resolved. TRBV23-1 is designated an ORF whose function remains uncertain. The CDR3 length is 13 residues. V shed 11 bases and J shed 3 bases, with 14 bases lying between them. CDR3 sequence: CAPKGSLNQPQHF. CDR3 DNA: TGCGCCCCAAAAGGCAGTCTCAATCAGCCCCAGCATTTT.

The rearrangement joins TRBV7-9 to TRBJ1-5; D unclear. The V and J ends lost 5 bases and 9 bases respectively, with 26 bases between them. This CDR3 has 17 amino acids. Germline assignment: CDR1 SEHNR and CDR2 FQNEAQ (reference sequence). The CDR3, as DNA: TGTGCCAGCAGCCCCACCCCCGTAGACTACGCAATCACGCCCCAGCATTTT. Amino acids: CASSPTPVDYAITPQHF.

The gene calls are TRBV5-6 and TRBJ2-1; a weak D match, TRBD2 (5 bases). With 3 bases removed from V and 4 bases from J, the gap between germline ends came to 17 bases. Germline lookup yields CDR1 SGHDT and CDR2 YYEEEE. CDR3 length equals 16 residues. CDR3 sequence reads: CASSWRKGVKYNEQFF. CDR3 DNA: TGTGCCAGCAGCTGGAGGAAGGGAGTTAAGTACAATGAGCAGTTCTTC. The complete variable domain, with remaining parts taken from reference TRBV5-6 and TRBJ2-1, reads DAGVTQSPTHLIKTRGQQVTLRCSPKSGHDTVSWYQQALGQGPQFIFQYYEEEERQRGNFPDRFSGHQFPNYSSELNVNALLLGDSALYLCASSWRKGVKYNEQFFGPGTRLTVL.

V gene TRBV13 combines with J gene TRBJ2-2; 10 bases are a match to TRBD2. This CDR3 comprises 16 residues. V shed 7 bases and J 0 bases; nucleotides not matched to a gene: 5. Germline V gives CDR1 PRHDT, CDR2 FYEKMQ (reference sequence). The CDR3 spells CASILSGRTNTGELFF. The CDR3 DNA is TGTGCCAGCATTCTTAGCGGGAGGACGAACACCGGGGAGCTGTTTTTT. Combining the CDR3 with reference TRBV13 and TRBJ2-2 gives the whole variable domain AAGVIQSPRHLIKEKRETATLKCYPIPRHDTVYWYQQGPGQDPQFLISFYEKMQSDKGSIPDRFSAQQFSDYHSELNMSSLELGDSALYFCASILSGRTNTGELFFGEGSRLTVL.

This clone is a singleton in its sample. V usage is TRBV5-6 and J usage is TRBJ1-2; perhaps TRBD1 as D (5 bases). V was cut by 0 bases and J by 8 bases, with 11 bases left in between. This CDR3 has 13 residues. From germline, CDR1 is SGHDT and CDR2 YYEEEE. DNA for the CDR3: TGTGCCAGCAGCTTGGCGGACACTCGCGGCTACACCTTC. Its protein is CASSLADTRGYTF.

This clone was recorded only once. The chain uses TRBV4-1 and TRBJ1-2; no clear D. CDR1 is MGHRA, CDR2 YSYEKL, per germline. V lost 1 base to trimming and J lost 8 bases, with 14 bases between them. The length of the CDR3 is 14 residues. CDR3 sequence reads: CASSQVGRGSGYTF. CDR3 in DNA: TGCGCCAGCAGCCAAGTCGGTCGAGGCTCGGGCTACACCTTC.

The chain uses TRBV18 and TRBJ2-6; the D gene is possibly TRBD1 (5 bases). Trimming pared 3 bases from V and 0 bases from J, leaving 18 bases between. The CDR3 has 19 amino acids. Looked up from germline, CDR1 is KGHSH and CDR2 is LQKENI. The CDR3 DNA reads TGTGCCAGCTCACCTCTCTCAGGACACGGCTTCTCTGGGGCCAACGTCCTGACTTTC. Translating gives CASSPLSGHGFSGANVLTF.

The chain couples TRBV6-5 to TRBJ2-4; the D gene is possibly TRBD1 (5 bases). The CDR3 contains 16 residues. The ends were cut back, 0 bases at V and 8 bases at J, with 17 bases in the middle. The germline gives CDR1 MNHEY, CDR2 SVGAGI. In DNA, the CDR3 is TGTGCCAGCAGTTACTCCCTCGTGTCTCAACAGGACATTCAGTACTTC. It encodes CASSYSLVSQQDIQYF.

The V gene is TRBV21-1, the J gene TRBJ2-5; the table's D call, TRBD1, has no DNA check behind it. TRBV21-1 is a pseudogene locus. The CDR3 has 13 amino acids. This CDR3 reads CAISLKKGIPQYF. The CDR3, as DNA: TGTGCCATCTCCCTTAAAAAGGGGATCCCCCAGTACTTC.

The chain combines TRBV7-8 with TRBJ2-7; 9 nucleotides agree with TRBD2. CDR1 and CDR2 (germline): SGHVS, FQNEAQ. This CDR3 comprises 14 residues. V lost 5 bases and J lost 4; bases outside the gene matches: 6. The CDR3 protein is CASSRGLAGYEQYF. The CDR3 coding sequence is TGTGCCAGCAGCCGGGGACTAGCCGGATACGAGCAGTACTTC.

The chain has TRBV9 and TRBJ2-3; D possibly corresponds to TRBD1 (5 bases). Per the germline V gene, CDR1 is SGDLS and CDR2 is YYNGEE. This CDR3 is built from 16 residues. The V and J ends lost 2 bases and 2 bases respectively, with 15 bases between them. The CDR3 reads CASSVETWGYTDTQYF. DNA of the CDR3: TGTGCCAGCAGCGTGGAGACATGGGGCTACACAGATACGCAGTATTTT. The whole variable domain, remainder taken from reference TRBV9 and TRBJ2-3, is DSGVTQTPKHLITATGQRVTLRCSPRSGDLSVYWYQQSLDQGLQFLIQYYNGEERAKGNILERFSAQQFPDLHSELNLSSLELGDSALYFCASSVETWGYTDTQYFGPGTRLTVL.

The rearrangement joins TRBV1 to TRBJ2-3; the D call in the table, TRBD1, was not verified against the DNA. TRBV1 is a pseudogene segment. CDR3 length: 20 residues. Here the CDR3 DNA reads TGCACCAGCAGCCAACGCCGGGACAGGGGAGCAGGGCACCACACAGATACGCAGTATTTT. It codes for CTSSQRRDRGAGHHTDTQYF.

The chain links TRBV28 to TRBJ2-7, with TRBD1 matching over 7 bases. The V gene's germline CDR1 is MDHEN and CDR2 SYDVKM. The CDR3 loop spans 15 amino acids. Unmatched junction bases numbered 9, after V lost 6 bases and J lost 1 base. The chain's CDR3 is CASRNTGAPSYEQYF. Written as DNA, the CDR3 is TGTGCCAGCAGAAACACAGGGGCCCCTTCCTACGAGCAGTACTTC.

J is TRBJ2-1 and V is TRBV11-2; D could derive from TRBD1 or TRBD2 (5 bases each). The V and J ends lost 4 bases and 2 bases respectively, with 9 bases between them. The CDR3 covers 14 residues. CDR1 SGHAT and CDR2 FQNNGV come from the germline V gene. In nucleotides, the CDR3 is TGTGCCAGCAGCTGGGACGGTACCTACAATGAGCAGTTCTTC. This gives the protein CASSWDGTYNEQFF.